Listed here are 27 T cell receptor beta chains from one sample, sequenced in a study of blood T cell repertoires in COVID-19. The table came from immunoSEQ multiplex PCR; TCRdb's copy has only in-frame clones and leaves some out. The table shows around 300,000 clones, with around 90% occurring only once. Sequences were obtained from PBMCs or T cells enriched from blood (not recorded which). Receptors were obtained from a woman aged 18-29 years with acute COVID-19.

The chain employs TRBV29-1 and TRBJ2-5, with 11 positions matching TRBD2. Per germline, CDR1 SQVTM and CDR2 ANQGSEA. The trim removed 4 bases at V and 5 bases at J, leaving 12 bases unmatched. There are 16 residues in the CDR3. The CDR3 protein is CSVGERLAGFRETQYF. The CDR3 nucleotides read TGCAGCGTTGGAGAAAGACTAGCGGGATTCCGGGAGACCCAGTACTTC.

This sequence joins TRBV6-5 and TRBJ1-4; 10 bases map to TRBD1. In germline, CDR1 is MNHEY, CDR2 SVGAGI. The CDR3 extends over 15 amino acids. Unmatched junction bases numbered 18, after V lost 10 bases and J lost 13 bases. CDR3 residues: CATIRPGQGPGRLFF. As DNA, the CDR3 is TGTGCCACAATTCGGCCGGGACAGGGGCCGGGAAGACTGTTTTTT.

This sequence joins TRBV11-2 and TRBJ2-7; D is possibly TRBD2 (6 bases). The germline gives CDR1 SGHAT, CDR2 FQNNGV. V gave up 5 bases and J gave up 4 bases, with 15 bases separating them. The CDR3 has 14 amino acids. CDR3 loop: CASSPSGTLYEQYF. CDR3 sequence (DNA): TGTGCCAGCAGCCCTAGTGGGACTTTATACGAGCAGTACTTC.

The chain has TRBV12-5 and TRBJ2-5; D is perhaps TRBD1 (6 bases). The V and J ends lost 5 bases and 3 bases respectively, with 13 bases between them. CDR1 is LGHNT and CDR2 is FRNRAP in the germline V gene. The CDR3 contains 14 residues. In DNA, the CDR3 is TGTGCTAGTGGTCGGGACATGTGGAAAGAGACCCAGTACTTC. Translated, it gives CASGRDMWKETQYF.

This chain links TRBV28 with TRBJ2-1; tentative D call: TRBD1 (6 bases). The V gene's germline CDR1 is MDHEN and CDR2 SYDVKM. Trimming pared 3 bases from V and 7 bases from J, leaving 16 bases between. This CDR3 has 15 residues. CDR3 amino acids: CASSFQGSWRNEQFF. CDR3 in DNA: TGTGCCAGCAGTTTCCAGGGGAGTTGGAGGAATGAGCAGTTCTTC.

The chain has TRBV2 and TRBJ2-5; 7 nucleotides match TRBD1. CDR1 is SNHLY and CDR2 is FYNNEI in the germline V gene. The CDR3 is 13 amino acids. With V trimmed by 7 bases and J by 2 bases, 4 bases remained unmatched. Written as DNA, the CDR3 is TGTGCCAGCAATAGGGACAGACAAGAGACCCAGTACTTC. Encoded protein: CASNRDRQETQYF.

This chain uses TRBV6-2 or TRBV6-3 with TRBJ2-7; 9 bases are shared with TRBD2. This CDR3 is 14 amino acids long. Germline CDR1 and CDR2: MNHEY and SVGEGT. After removal of 6 bases from V and 9 bases from J, the junction contained 12 bases not matched to a gene. CDR3 nucleotide sequence: TGTGCCAGCAGCCCCGATTGGACTAGCGTGGGGCAGTACTTC. Protein: CASSPDWTSVGQYF.

This chain joins TRBV10-1 and TRBJ2-2; TRBD1 agrees at 10 bases. Losses at the gene ends were 5 bases for V and 4 bases for J; bases not matched to a gene: 7. This CDR3 has 16 amino acids. CDR1 is WNHNN and CDR2 is SYGVQD in the germline V gene (reference sequence). As DNA, the CDR3 is TGCGCCAGCAGTTCCCGGGACAGGGGTCGCACCGGGGAGCTGTTTTTT. Residues: CASSSRDRGRTGELFF.

V usage is TRBV9 and J usage is TRBJ2-2; D might be TRBD2 (6 bases). The ends were cut back, 5 bases at V and 3 bases at J, with 11 bases in the middle. Germline CDR1 reads SGDLS; CDR2 reads YYNGEE. The CDR3 is 14 residues long. CDR3: CASRSGGDTGELFF. The CDR3 DNA reads TGTGCCAGCAGGTCTGGAGGGGACACCGGGGAGCTGTTTTTT.

Ten or more counts support this clone. Other DNA sequences in this sample translate to the same CDR3. The chain has TRBV4-2 and TRBJ2-1; 12 nucleotides line up with TRBD2. Germline trimming cut 0 bases from V and 10 bases from J; bases unmatched to any gene: 7. CDR1 LGHNA and CDR2 YNFKEQ come from the germline V gene. The CDR3 contains 16 residues. CDR3: CASSQDLASGRGEQFF. As DNA, the CDR3 is TGTGCCAGCAGCCAAGATTTGGCTAGCGGGAGGGGGGAGCAGTTCTTC.

This chain connects TRBV7-9 to TRBJ2-7, with 8 bases lining up with TRBD1. Germline V gene data show CDR1 as SEHNR and CDR2 as FQNEAQ (reference sequence). With V trimmed by 5 bases and J by 3 bases, 6 bases remained unmatched. The CDR3 is made up of 14 amino acids. The CDR3 reads CASSRDRPLYEQYF. CDR3 nucleotides: TGTGCCAGCAGCCGGGACAGGCCTCTCTACGAGCAGTACTTC. The variable domain in full, completed from reference TRBV7-9 and TRBJ2-7, reads DTGVSQNPRHKITKRGQNVTFRCDPISEHNRLYWYRQTLGQGPEFLTYFQNEAQLEKSRLLSDRFSAERPKGSFSTLEIQRTEQGDSAMYLCASSRDRPLYEQYFGPGTRLTVT.

The CDR3: CASSLGLAGSLTGELFF. DNA for the CDR3: TGTGCCAGCAGCTTAGGACTAGCGGGATCCCTCACCGGGGAGCTGTTTTTT. The chain carries TRBV7-9 and TRBJ2-2; 11 bases map to TRBD2. In germline, CDR1 is SEHNR, CDR2 FQNEAQ (reference sequence). CDR3 length: 17 amino acids. V shed 1 base and J 4 bases; nucleotides not matched to a gene: 5.

This clone was recorded a few times. The chain is built from TRBV7-8 and TRBJ2-7; D perhaps matches TRBD1 (6 bases). This CDR3 is built from 13 residues. Trimming cost V 5 bases and J 4 bases, with 12 bases left between them. CDR1 and CDR2 from the germline V gene are SGHVS and FQNEAQ. CDR3 sequence reads: CASSEAGVYEQYF. The CDR3 DNA follows: TGTGCCAGCAGCGAGGCAGGGGTGTACGAGCAGTACTTC. The entire variable domain, with the rest obtained from reference TRBV7-8 and TRBJ2-7, is as follows: GAGVSQSPRYKVAKRGQDVALRCDPISGHVSLFWYQQALGQGPEFLTYFQNEAQLDKSGLPSDRFFAERPEGSVSTLKIQRTQQEDSAVYLCASSEAGVYEQYFGPGTRLTVT.

This chain connects TRBV3-1 (or the pseudogene TRBV3-2) to TRBJ2-5; 9 bases map to TRBD1. With 3 bases clipped from V and 6 bases from J, the junction kept 11 bases outside the gene matches. CDR3 length equals 16 residues. Germline V gene data show CDR1 as LGHDT and CDR2 as YNNKEL (reference sequence). CDR3 in amino acids: CASSHLTGGNLQTQYF. DNA for the CDR3: TGTGCCAGCAGCCACCTGACAGGGGGAAACCTACAGACCCAGTACTTC.

V is TRBV7-3 and J is TRBJ2-1, with TRBD2 matching 7 bases. Germline assignment: CDR1 SGHTA and CDR2 FQGTGA. The CDR3 covers 15 residues. V lost 1 base and J lost 0; bases outside the gene matches: 0. DNA of the CDR3: TGTGCCAGCAGCTTAAGGGGGGGCTCCTACAATGAGCAGTTCTTC. This translates into CASSLRGGSYNEQFF.

The chain is built from TRBV7-2 and TRBJ1-5; D may be TRBD1 (6 bases). V was trimmed by 5 bases and J by 3 bases, leaving 14 bases between them. The germline V gene encodes CDR1 SGHTA and CDR2 FQGNSA. The CDR3 sequence is 15 residues long. The CDR3 nucleotides are TGTGCCAGCAGCCCTAGGGGGGGTCACAATCAGCCCCAGCATTTT. Its protein is CASSPRGGHNQPQHF.

The V and J genes are TRBV7-9 and TRBJ1-1; maybe TRBD1 (6 bases). Trimming stripped 0 bases from V and 0 bases from J, with 20 bases between. The CDR3 has 19 residues. CDR1 and CDR2 from the germline V gene are SEHNR and FQNEAQ (reference sequence). Written as DNA, the CDR3 is TGTGCCAGCAGCTTAGCGAGCGATAGTGGGGGCCGGGTGAACACTGAAGCTTTCTTT. Its protein product is CASSLASDSGGRVNTEAFF.

The CDR3 sequence is CASIRGSITDTQYF. CDR3 in DNA: TGTGCCAGCATCCGTGGTAGTATTACAGATACGCAGTATTTT. The gene calls are TRBV5-5 and TRBJ2-3; D unclear. With 6 bases removed from V and 3 bases from J, the gap between germline ends came to 14 bases. Germline CDR1 SGHKS, CDR2 YYEKEE (reference sequence). The CDR3 is made up of 14 amino acids.

The chain couples TRBV11-2 to TRBJ2-7, with 12 nucleotides matching TRBD2. V was clipped by 4 bases and J by 3 bases; unmatched bases: 7. Per germline, CDR1 SGHAT and CDR2 FQNNGV. This CDR3 is 16 amino acids long. CDR3 in amino acids: CASSSPTSGSFYEQYF. The CDR3 region has the DNA TGTGCCAGCAGCTCCCCGACTAGCGGGAGTTTCTACGAGCAGTACTTC.

The chain joins TRBV24-1 to TRBJ2-1; 12 bases align to TRBD2. The CDR3 spans 17 residues. In germline, CDR1 is KGHDR, CDR2 SFDVKD. Trimming cost V 0 bases and J 8 bases; bases outside gene matches: 7. The CDR3 region has the DNA TGTGCCACCAGTGATTTGATAGGGACTAGCGGGCGCGATGAGCAGTTCTTC. Protein sequence: CATSDLIGTSGRDEQFF.

This chain uses TRBV6-5 with TRBJ2-5; 12 bases are shared with TRBD2. Germline CDR1 is MNHEY and CDR2 is SVGAGI. V lost 6 bases, J lost 4 bases, and 6 bases stayed unmatched. The CDR3 spans 15 residues. The CDR3 DNA sequence: TGTGCCAGCAGCGTCCCTAGCGGGAGGGCAGAGACCCAGTACTTC. Translation gives CASSVPSGRAETQYF.

This chain links TRBV6-5 with TRBJ2-7, with 11 bases matching TRBD2. Germline values: CDR1 MNHEY, CDR2 SVGAGI. The CDR3 has 15 residues. Germline trimming cut 6 bases from V and 3 bases from J; bases unmatched to any gene: 7. The CDR3 region has the DNA TGTGCCAGCAGCATTCTAGCGGGAGGAAGCTACGAGCAGTACTTC. Protein sequence: CASSILAGGSYEQYF.

The genes are TRBV30 and TRBJ2-1, with 8 bases matching TRBD1. V lost 1 base and J lost 4; bases outside the gene matches: 6. The germline V gene encodes CDR1 GTSNPN and CDR2 SVGIG (reference sequence). The CDR3 is made up of 15 amino acids. In DNA form, the CDR3 reads TGTGCCTGGAGTGACAGGGGGAGACGATACAATGAGCAGTTCTTC. This encodes CAWSDRGRRYNEQFF.

The chain carries TRBV4-1 and TRBJ1-1; possible D gene TRBD1, 6 bases. V lost 1 base and J 1 base, leaving 16 bases between the germline ends. The CDR3 is made up of 17 amino acids. CDR1 and CDR2 from the germline V gene are MGHRA and YSYEKL. In DNA form, the CDR3 reads TGCGCCAGCAGCCAAGGAAGGTCCAGGGGTACGAACACTGAAGCTTTCTTT. It yields the protein CASSQGRSRGTNTEAFF.

V is TRBV7-9 and J is TRBJ2-7; D perhaps matches TRBD2 (5 bases). Germline CDR1 and CDR2: SEHNR and FQNEAQ (reference sequence). The V end was cut by 8 bases, the J end by 3 bases, with 14 bases between. The length of the CDR3 is 13 residues. CDR3 DNA sequence: TGTGCCAGCTCTACCCCGGGAATCTACGAGCAGTACTTC. It encodes CASSTPGIYEQYF.

V gene TRBV24-1 combines with J gene TRBJ2-3, with TRBD2 matching 14 bases. Germline assignment: CDR1 KGHDR and CDR2 SFDVKD. The CDR3 consists of 16 residues. The ends lost 3 bases at V and 7 bases at J; junction bases unmatched: 5. The DNA of the CDR3 is TGTGCCACCAGTGATCCGGGGACTAGCGGGGGAAATACGCAGTATTTT. It specifies CATSDPGTSGGNTQYF.

This chain joins TRBV29-1 and TRBJ2-7, with a possible D match to TRBD1 (6 bases). The germline gives CDR1 SQVTM, CDR2 ANQGSEA. The V end was cut by 4 bases, the J end by 4 bases, with 14 bases between. The CDR3 loop spans 13 amino acids. The CDR3 DNA reads as TGCAGCGTTGTTGTGGGGGCCGGGTACGAGCAGTACTTC. Protein sequence: CSVVVGAGYEQYF.